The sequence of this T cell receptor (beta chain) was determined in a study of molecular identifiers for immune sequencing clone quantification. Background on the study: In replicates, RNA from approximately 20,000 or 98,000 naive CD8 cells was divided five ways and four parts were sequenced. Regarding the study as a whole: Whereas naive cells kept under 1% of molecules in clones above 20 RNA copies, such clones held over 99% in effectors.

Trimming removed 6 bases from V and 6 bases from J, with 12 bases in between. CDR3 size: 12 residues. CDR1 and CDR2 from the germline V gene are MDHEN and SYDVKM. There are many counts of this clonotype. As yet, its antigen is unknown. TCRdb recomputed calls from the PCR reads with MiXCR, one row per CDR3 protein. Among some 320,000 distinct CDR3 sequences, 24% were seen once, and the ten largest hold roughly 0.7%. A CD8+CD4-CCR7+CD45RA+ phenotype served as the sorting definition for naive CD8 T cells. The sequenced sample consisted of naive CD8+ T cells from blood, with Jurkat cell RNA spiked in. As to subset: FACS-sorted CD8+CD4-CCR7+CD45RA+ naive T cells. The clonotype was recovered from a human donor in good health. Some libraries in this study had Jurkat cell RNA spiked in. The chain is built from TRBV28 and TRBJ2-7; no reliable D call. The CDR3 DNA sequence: TGTGCCAGCAGCACGCCGAGATTCGAGCAGTACTTC. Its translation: CASSTPRFEQYF.